Listed below are T cell receptor beta chains from one sample, sequenced in a study of blood T cell repertoires in COVID-19. Data came from immunoSEQ multiplex PCR; TCRdb stores just in-frame clones and leaves some out. The sample yields about 250,000 clones, about 87% seen once. Sequences were obtained from peripheral blood. The source is a woman in her 30s with COVID-19, enrolled during active disease. The CDR3 runs from the conserved cysteine through the conserved F or W. The D gene is left open where the match is weak. Not all rows give a size; the values are once, few, many and, for expanded clones, a class.

d_gene,abundance,v_gene,j_gene,CDR3aa,CDR3nt
-,-,TRBV28,TRBJ1-2,CASSSPGLNYGYTF,TGTGCCAGCAGTTCACCGGGTCTTAACTATGGCTACACCTTC
TRBD2,-,TRBV7-2,TRBJ2-1,CASSTGLADYNEQFF,TGTGCCAGCAGCACGGGACTAGCGGATTACAATGAGCAGTTCTTC
-,-,TRBV28,TRBJ2-2,CASNREIGELFF,TGTGCCAGCAACAGGGAGATAGGGGAGCTGTTTTTT
-,-,TRBV18,TRBJ2-1,CASSRESYSYNEQFF,TGTGCCAGCTCACGGGAGAGCTACTCCTACAATGAGCAGTTCTTC
TRBD1,-,TRBV7-9,TRBJ1-5,CASSNTGAGQPQHF,TGTGCCAGCAGCAATACAGGGGCAGGTCAGCCCCAGCATTTT
TRBD2,-,TRBV7-2,TRBJ2-7,CASSPMSGGTYEQYF,TGTGCCAGCAGCCCCATGAGCGGGGGGACCTACGAGCAGTACTTC
TRBD1,-,TRBV25-1,TRBJ1-1,CASSAGGNTEAFF,TGTGCCAGCAGTGCAGGGGGTAACACTGAAGCTTTCTTT
-,-,TRBV4-1,TRBJ1-5,CASSQPQSRNQPQHF,TGCGCCAGCAGCCAGCCACAGTCCCGCAATCAGCCCCAGCATTTT
TRBD2,-,TRBV5-6,TRBJ2-7,CASRERGGSNEQYF,TGTGCCAGCAGGGAGCGGGGGGGCTCGAACGAGCAGTACTTC
TRBD1,-,TRBV5-1,TRBJ1-1,CASSQRTGSGDEAFF,TGCGCCAGCAGCCAGAGGACAGGGTCGGGAGATGAAGCTTTCTTT
-,once,TRBV5-1,TRBJ1-2,CASCLGGGAIGNGYTF,TGCGCCAGCTGCTTGGGTGGGGGGGCGATCGGGAATGGCTACACCTTC